Described below is a single TCR beta chain sequence and its context. These data belong to a study of hypomethylating agent response in myelodysplastic syndrome. In the study overall: Roughly five patients were non-responders, while roughly six showed complete response or hematologic improvement.

Profiling relied on immunoSEQ multiplex PCR, and the TCRdb table lists in-frame clones only, not all of them. The sample shows approximately 4,500 clones, about 81% of them seen only once. Germline CDR1 SGHTA, CDR2 FQGNSA. V gave up 1 base and J gave up 8 bases, with 14 bases separating them. This CDR3 contains 14 residues. V gene TRBV7-2 combines with J gene TRBJ1-2; D unresolved. This clonotype was sampled from a human donor with myelodysplastic syndrome. Material: bone marrow, obtained before or after starting hypomethylating agent treatment for myelodysplastic syndrome (not recorded which). CDR3 sequence: CASSLGGMSGGYTF. The CDR3 bases are TGTGCCAGCAGCTTAGGTGGGATGAGTGGAGGCTACACCTTC.